This T cell receptor (beta chain) was observed in a study of T cells after yellow fever vaccination. As concerns this clonotype: Its cognate antigen is unknown.

Findings and limits, study-wide: The CD4 compartment and the CD8 compartment contained a small share of clonotypes in common. The secondary T-cell response peaked on day 5, not day 15, but was weaker.

After removal of 5 bases from V and 3 bases from J, the junction contained 8 bases not matched to a gene. The germline gives CDR1 SGHNT, CDR2 YYREEE (reference sequence). This CDR3 region has 15 residues. A universal primer site and UMIs were added as TCR cDNA was made by 5'RACE template switching. TCRdb reprocessed the 5' RACE reads with MiXCR, giving one entry per CDR3 protein. The sample yields around 600,000 distinct CDR3 sequences, 9% to 15% seen once. Here the sequenced sample was PBMCs, taken on the day of the yellow fever booster vaccination. J is TRBJ2-1 and V is TRBV5-4, with 7 bases matching TRBD2. This receptor was obtained from a man aged 25 to 45 who received the YFV17D yellow fever vaccine. The CDR3 region is CASRVTSDSYNEQFF. The CDR3 DNA reads TGTGCCAGCAGAGTTACTAGCGACAGCTACAATGAGCAGTTCTTC.